Included here is one TCR beta chain sequence, with context. Unique molecular identifiers featured in how the TCRbeta library was prepared. Via MiXCR, TCRdb re-called the PCR reads, giving one row per CDR3 protein. Here the sample spans around 600,000 distinct CDR3 sequences, over 9.5% being singletons. CDR3 length equals 16 residues. The germline gives CDR1 SGHKS, CDR2 YYEKEE (reference sequence). The V gene lost 4 bases and the J gene lost 8 bases, with 21 bases spanning the gap. This sample is part of a study of T-cell reconstitution after alpha-beta-depleted transplantation in children. The sequences come from PBMCs from the stem cell graft donor, collected from the stem cell graft. This clonotype was obtained from a human donor who donated a stem cell graft to a child with acute myeloid leukemia. This chain links TRBV5-5 with TRBJ1-4; no firm D call. CDR3 nucleotide sequence: TGTGCCAGCAGCCCAAACCCTTTCAGGATGGAGGAAAAACTGTTTTTT. Amino acids: CASSPNPFRMEEKLFF.